The T cell receptor (beta chain) under discussion was sequenced for a study of PD-L1 blockade in urothelial cancer. Study-level background: Most patients, twenty-five of 29, were males with bladder-origin cancer. At 3 weeks after treatment start (second dose) and again at 6 weeks, blood was analyzed. Peripheral blood specimens exhibited a median yield of 141,255 T cells.

Findings and caveats of the study: Having blood TCR clonality under the median before treatment predicted better survival.

For this clone: Its specificity is not known.

The assay was immunoSEQ multiplex PCR, and TCRdb's table has in-frame clones only and misses some. The data contain over 65,000 clones, under 90% of them singletons. This sample's time point: pretreatment peripheral blood. This sample comprised PBMCs, obtained around atezolizumab (anti-PD-L1) treatment. This TCR was sampled from a man aged 70-80 years with urothelial cancer.

The CDR3 sequence: CASSFGLSTDTQYF. The CDR3 bases are TGTGCCAGCAGCTTCGGACTCAGCACAGATACGCAGTATTTT. The gene calls are TRBV11-2 and TRBJ2-3; maybe TRBD2 (5 bases). V shed 3 bases and J shed 0 bases, with 7 bases lying between them. This CDR3 spans 14 amino acids. The V gene's germline CDR1 is SGHAT and CDR2 FQNNGV.